This record concerns one T cell receptor beta chain sequence. The germline gives CDR1 SEHNR, CDR2 FQNEAQ (reference sequence). This CDR3 has 17 amino acids. With V trimmed by 7 bases and J by 1 base, 14 bases remained unmatched. This record comes from a study of cytomegalovirus exposure and HLA in healthy donors. The primer mix had 60 Vbeta and 13 Jbeta primers. The table came from immunoSEQ multiplex PCR; TCRdb's copy has only in-frame clones and leaves some out. The repertoire includes 150,000 to 200,000 clones, about four fifths of them detected once, and about 2% sits in the top ten. J is TRBJ1-1 and V is TRBV7-9; 8 nucleotides match TRBD1. The sample taken for sequencing was PBMCs. The origin of this receptor is a woman aged 45-65 years in good health and CMV-seronegative. CDR3 coding DNA: TGTGCCAGCACCTCAAAGGGGACAGGTGCAGCGAACACTGAAGCTTTCTTT. It yields the protein CASTSKGTGAANTEAFF.